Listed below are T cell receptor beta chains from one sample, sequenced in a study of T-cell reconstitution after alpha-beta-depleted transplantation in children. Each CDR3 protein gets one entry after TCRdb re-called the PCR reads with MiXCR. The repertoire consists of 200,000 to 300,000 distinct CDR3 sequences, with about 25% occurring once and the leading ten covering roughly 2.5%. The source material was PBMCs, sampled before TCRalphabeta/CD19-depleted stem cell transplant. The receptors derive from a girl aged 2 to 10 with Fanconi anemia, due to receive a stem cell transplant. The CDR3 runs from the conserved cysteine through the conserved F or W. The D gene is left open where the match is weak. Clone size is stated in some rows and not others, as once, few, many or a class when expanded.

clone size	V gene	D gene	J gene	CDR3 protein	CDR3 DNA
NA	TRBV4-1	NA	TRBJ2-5	CASSQDTTDKLGETQYF	TGCGCCAGCAGCCAAGATACCACGGACAAACTAGGGGAGACCCAGTACTTC
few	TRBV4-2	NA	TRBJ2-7	CASSQSGHGTYEQYF	TGTGCCAGCAGCCAATCGGGGCATGGGACCTACGAGCAGTACTTC
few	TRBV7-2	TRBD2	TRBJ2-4	CASSSTPRGAGNIQYF	TGTGCCAGCAGCTCAACTCCGCGGGGGGCGGGAAACATTCAGTACTTC
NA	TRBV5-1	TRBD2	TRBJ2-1	CASSLLLRGSYNEQFF	TGCGCCAGCAGCTTGTTACTGCGGGGGTCCTACAATGAGCAGTTCTTC
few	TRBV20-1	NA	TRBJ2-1	CSANGGGLYNEQFF	TGCAGTGCTAACGGGGGCGGACTCTACAATGAGCAGTTCTTC
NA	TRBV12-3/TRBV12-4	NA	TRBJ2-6	CASSARGSGANVLTF	TGTGCCAGCAGTGCCAGGGGCTCTGGGGCCAACGTCCTGACTTTC
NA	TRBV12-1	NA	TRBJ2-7	CASSRGLGSGTSYEQYF	TGTGCCAGCAGCCGTGGGCTCGGGTCAGGGACCTCCTACGAGCAGTACTTC
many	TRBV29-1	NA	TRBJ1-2	CSVEHGYTF	TGCAGCGTTGAACACGGCTACACCTTC
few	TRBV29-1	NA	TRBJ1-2	CSVGVGLYGYTF	TGCAGCGTTGGGGTTGGCCTCTATGGCTACACCTTC
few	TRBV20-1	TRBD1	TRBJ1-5	CSARRQGYQPQHF	TGCAGTGCTAGAAGACAGGGTTATCAGCCCCAGCATTTT
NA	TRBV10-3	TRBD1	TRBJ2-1	CAISESSTGTGAYNEQFF	TGTGCCATCAGTGAGTCCTCAACCGGGACAGGGGCATACAATGAGCAGTTCTTC
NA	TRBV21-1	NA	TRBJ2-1	CASSKAHLSSYNEQFF	TGTGCCAGCAGCAAAGCTCACCTGAGCTCCTACAATGAGCAGTTCTTC
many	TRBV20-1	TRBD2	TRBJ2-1	CSEGLASYNEQFF	TGCAGTGAGGGACTAGCGAGCTACAATGAGCAGTTCTTC
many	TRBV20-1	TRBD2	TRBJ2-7	CSARRSSGDSSYEQYF	TGCAGTGCTAGAAGATCGAGCGGGGATTCCTCCTACGAGCAGTACTTC
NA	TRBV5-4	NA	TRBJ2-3	CASSGPSRFGTDTQYF	TGTGCCAGCAGCGGCCCTTCCCGTTTTGGCACAGATACGCAGTATTTT
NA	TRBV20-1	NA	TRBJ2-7	CSATPGTRRYEQYF	TGCAGTGCTACCCCAGGGACAAGGAGGTACGAGCAGTACTTC
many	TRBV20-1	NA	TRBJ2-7	CSARARRITYEQYF	TGCAGTGCTAGGGCGCGGCGCATAACCTACGAGCAGTACTTC
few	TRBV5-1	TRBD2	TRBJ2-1	CASSLVPAGETYNEQFF	TGCGCCAGCAGCTTGGTTCCAGCGGGGGAGACCTACAATGAGCAGTTCTTC
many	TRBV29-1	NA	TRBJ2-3	CSVVLAATDTQYF	TGCAGCGTTGTATTAGCGGCCACAGATACGCAGTATTTT
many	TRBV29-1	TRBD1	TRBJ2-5	CSVEENRGQETQYF	TGCAGCGTTGAAGAAAACAGGGGCCAAGAGACCCAGTACTTC
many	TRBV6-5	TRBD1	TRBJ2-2	CASSYYGTGNTGELFF	TGTGCCAGCAGTTACTACGGGACAGGGAACACCGGGGAGCTGTTTTTT
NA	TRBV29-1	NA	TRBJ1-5	CSVGLDGNQPQHF	TGCAGCGTTGGCCTCGACGGCAATCAGCCCCAGCATTTT
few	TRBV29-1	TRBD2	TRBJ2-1	CSVLAGYEQFF	TGCAGCGTTCTAGCGGGGTATGAGCAGTTCTTC
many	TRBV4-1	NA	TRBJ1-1	CASSRGTGFAEAFF	TGCGCCAGCAGCCGGGGTACAGGTTTTGCTGAAGCTTTCTTT
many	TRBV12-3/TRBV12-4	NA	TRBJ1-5	CASSWTGPNQPQHF	TGTGCCAGCAGCTGGACGGGTCCAAATCAGCCCCAGCATTTT
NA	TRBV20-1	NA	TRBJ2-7	CSATPLREAPYEQYF	TGCAGTGCTACCCCCTTGAGGGAGGCCCCCTACGAGCAGTACTTC
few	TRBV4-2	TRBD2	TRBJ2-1	CASSQAGGQVEQFF	TGTGCCAGCAGCCAGGCGGGGGGGCAGGTTGAGCAGTTCTTC
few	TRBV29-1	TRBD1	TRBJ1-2	CSVDGPGQNYGYTF	TGCAGCGTTGACGGCCCGGGACAGAACTATGGCTACACCTTC
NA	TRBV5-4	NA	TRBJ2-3	CASSLVGVADTQYF	TGTGCCAGCAGCTTGGTTGGGGTAGCAGATACGCAGTATTTT
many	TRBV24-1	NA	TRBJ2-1	CATSPVVGAVNEQFF	TGTGCCACCAGTCCCGTTGTGGGAGCTGTAAATGAGCAGTTCTTC
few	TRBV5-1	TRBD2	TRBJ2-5	CASSEGGLAGEETQYF	TGCGCCAGCAGCGAGGGGGGACTAGCGGGAGAAGAGACCCAGTACTTC
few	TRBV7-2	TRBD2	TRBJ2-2	CASSVRLARSGELFF	TGTGCCAGCAGCGTTAGACTAGCTCGGTCAGGGGAGCTGTTTTTT
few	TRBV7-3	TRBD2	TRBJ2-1	CASNIPPGTSGTDNEQFF	TGTGCCAGCAACATCCCTCCCGGGACTAGCGGGACCGACAATGAGCAGTTCTTC
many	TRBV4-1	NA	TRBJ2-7	CASSQDEMGYEQYF	TGCGCCAGCAGCCAAGATGAAATGGGCTACGAGCAGTACTTC
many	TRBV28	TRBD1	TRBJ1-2	CASSSPVGQGDYGYTF	TGTGCCAGCAGTTCTCCGGTGGGACAGGGGGACTATGGCTACACCTTC
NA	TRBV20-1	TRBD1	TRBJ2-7	CSASGQGAYEQYF	TGCAGTGCCTCCGGACAGGGGGCCTACGAGCAGTACTTC
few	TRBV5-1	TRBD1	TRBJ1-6	CASSFQGQINNSPLHF	TGCGCCAGCAGCTTCCAGGGACAGATTAATAATTCACCCCTCCACTTT
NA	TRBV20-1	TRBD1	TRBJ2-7	CSAKKTGGGHEQYF	TGCAGTGCAAAGAAGACAGGGGGCGGACACGAGCAGTACTTC
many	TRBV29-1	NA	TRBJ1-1	CSVEGGSGTEAFF	TGCAGCGTTGAGGGGGGGTCGGGGACTGAAGCTTTCTTT
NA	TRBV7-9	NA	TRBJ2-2	CASSFGLLGAGELFF	TGTGCCAGCAGCTTCGGCCTCTTGGGGGCCGGGGAGCTGTTTTTT
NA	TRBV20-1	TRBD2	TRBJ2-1	CSAAFFGRVKNEQFF	TGCAGTGCCGCCTTTTTCGGGAGGGTCAAAAATGAGCAGTTCTTC
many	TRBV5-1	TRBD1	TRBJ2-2	CASAPNRDRGGTGELFF	TGCGCCAGCGCTCCGAACCGGGACAGGGGAGGGACCGGGGAGCTGTTTTTT
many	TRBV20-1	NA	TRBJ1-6	CSAGTQSSYNSPLHF	TGCAGTGCCGGGACTCAGAGCTCCTATAATTCACCCCTCCACTTT
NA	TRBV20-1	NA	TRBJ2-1	CSARDGLERFF	TGCAGTGCTAGGGACGGCCTGGAACGGTTCTTC
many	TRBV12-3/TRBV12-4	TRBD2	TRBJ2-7	CASSFQSGALEQYF	TGTGCCAGCAGTTTCCAAAGCGGGGCCCTGGAGCAGTACTTC